This TCR beta chain was recovered during a study of regulatory T cells. Sorting split CD4+ cells into CD25-high CD127-low Tregs and CD25-low CD127-high conventional T cells. Germline V gives CDR1 MNHNS, CDR2 SASEGT. CDR3 length equals 15 residues. The trim removed 6 bases at V and 5 bases at J, leaving 6 bases unmatched. The study's findings and limits: In CD3G-deficient patients, conventional CD4+ T cells were enriched for hydrophobic CDR3 residues at positions 6 and 7.

Amplification used 52 TRBV primers and 13 TRBJ primers. Some clones are missing from TCRdb's copy, which holds only in-frame ones; the method was immunoSEQ multiplex PCR. Of some 38,000 clones listed, 89% are singletons. Concerning this clone: What it recognizes is unknown.

The sequenced sample was conventional CD4+ T cells sorted from blood. This receptor was taken from a person aged 18-29 years with CD3G deficiency. The chain is built from TRBV6-1 and TRBJ1-4, with TRBD1 matching 10 bases. The CDR3 region has the DNA TGTGCCAGCAGGCGTACGGGACAGGGGAATGAAAAACTGTTTTTT. As protein: CASRRTGQGNEKLFF.